A selection of T cell receptor beta chains follows, all from one sample in a study of blood T cell repertoires in COVID-19. Repertoires were generated with immunoSEQ multiplex PCR, while TCRdb's copy carries only in-frame clones and drops some. This table has roughly 280,000 clones, around 93% appearing once. The sample comprised PBMCs or T cells enriched from blood (not recorded which). The receptors stem from a man aged 40-49 years who had been exposed to COVID-19. The CDR3 runs from the conserved cysteine through the conserved F or W. A D gene is named only where the DNA matches it firmly. Only some rows state a clone size, as once, few, many or a class for expanded clones.

. | TRBJ2-3 | . | TRBV6-4 | TGTGCCAGCAGCGAGCAAGGGGGGGCCGGGGGAGATACGCAGTATTTT | CASSEQGGAGGDTQYF
. | TRBJ1-2 | . | TRBV28 | TGTGCCAGCAGGCCAGGGGCTTCCTATGGCTACACCTTC | CASRPGASYGYTF
. | TRBJ1-2 | TRBD1 | TRBV2 | TGTGCCAGCAGTGCGGCTCCGCAGGGGGTGGGTGGCTACACCTTC | CASSAAPQGVGGYTF
. | TRBJ1-3 | . | TRBV4-3 | TGCGCCAGCAGCCAAGCCGGACAAAGCTCTGGAAACACCATATATTTT | CASSQAGQSSGNTIYF
. | TRBJ2-7 | . | TRBV6-6 | TGTGCCAGCAGTTCCTGGGACAATTCCTACGAGCAGTACTTC | CASSSWDNSYEQYF
. | TRBJ1-2 | TRBD1 | TRBV3-1/TRBV3-2 | TGTGCCAGCAGCCGCACAGGGGGAATAAATTATGGCTACACCTTC | CASSRTGGINYGYTF
. | TRBJ1-5 | TRBD1 | TRBV5-1 | TGCGCCAGCAGCCCCGGGACAGTCGATTCCAATCAGCCCCAGCATTTT | CASSPGTVDSNQPQHF
. | TRBJ2-3 | TRBD1 | TRBV10-1 | TGCGCCAGCAGTGATACAGGGGTGCTCACAGATACGCAGTATTTT | CASSDTGVLTDTQYF
. | TRBJ2-3 | TRBD1 | TRBV27 | TGTGCCAGCAGTCTACAGGGGGCCGGGGGAGATACGCAGTATTTT | CASSLQGAGGDTQYF
. | TRBJ1-4 | . | TRBV6-1 | TGTGCCAGCAGTGAACCCCAGGGCCATAATGAAAAACTGTTTTTT | CASSEPQGHNEKLFF
few | TRBJ1-1 | TRBD1 | TRBV5-1 | TGCGCCAGCGGGACCGGGACAGGGGACACTGAAGCTTTCTTT | CASGTGTGDTEAFF
. | TRBJ1-1 | TRBD1 | TRBV28 | TGTGCCAGCAGTGGACAGGGTACGAGCACTGAAGCTTTCTTT | CASSGQGTSTEAFF
. | TRBJ2-3 | TRBD2 | TRBV27 | TGTGCCAGCAGTTTGACTAGCAGCATTTACACAGATACGCAGTATTTT | CASSLTSSIYTDTQYF
few | TRBJ2-4 | TRBD1 | TRBV23-1 | TGCGCCAGCAGTCAATCGGACAGGGAAGTCAAAAACATTCAGTACTTC | CASSQSDREVKNIQYF
. | TRBJ2-1 | . | TRBV9 | TGTGCCAGCAGCGTGACGATAGCGGAATACAATGAGCAGTTCTTC | CASSVTIAEYNEQFF
. | TRBJ1-3 | . | TRBV30 | TGTGCCTGGAGTCTCGGGTCCCCCATATATTTT | CAWSLGSPIYF
. | TRBJ1-5 | . | TRBV7-9 | TGTGCCAGCAGCTTGGAAACAGGGACCAATCAGCCCCAGCATTTT | CASSLETGTNQPQHF
few | TRBJ2-1 | TRBD2 | TRBV10-1 | TGCGCCAGCACGACCGGGACTAGCGGGAGTAACAATGAGCAGTTCTTC | CASTTGTSGSNNEQFF
once | TRBJ1-4 | . | TRBV6-2/TRBV6-3 | TGTGCCAGCAGTTTCTCCCGACAGAACCCACATGAAAAACTGTTTTTT | CASSFSRQNPHEKLFF
. | TRBJ1-1 | . | TRBV4-3 | TGCGCCAGCAGCCAAGATGCAGGGGTGGGGACTGAAGCTTTCTTT | CASSQDAGVGTEAFF
once | TRBJ1-3 | . | TRBV10-3 | TGTGCCATCAGTGAGTCAGCGGGTCAGCCCTCTGGAAACACCATATATTTT | CAISESAGQPSGNTIYF
once | TRBJ2-3 | . | TRBV11-2 | TGTGCCAGCAGCAGGGGGGGACCGTACACAGATACGCAGTATTTT | CASSRGGPYTDTQYF
. | TRBJ1-2 | . | TRBV28 | TGTGCCAGCAGTCTAGGACTGGTTGGCTACACCTTC | CASSLGLVGYTF
. | TRBJ2-7 | TRBD1 | TRBV28 | TGTGCCAGCAGTTCACCTCCGGGACAGGGTGGCAACGAGCAGTACTTC | CASSSPPGQGGNEQYF
. | TRBJ2-1 | TRBD2 | TRBV7-2 | TGTGCCAGCAGACCTACTAGCGCATACTACAATGAGCAGTTCTTC | CASRPTSAYYNEQFF
. | TRBJ1-4 | TRBD1 | TRBV5-4 | TGTGCCAGCAGCTCACCTACAGGGGGCGGTGAGGAAAAACTGTTTTTT | CASSSPTGGGEEKLFF
. | TRBJ2-3 | . | TRBV28 | TGTGCCAGCAGTCTCAGCACAGATACGCAGTATTTT | CASSLSTDTQYF
. | TRBJ2-7 | TRBD1 | TRBV7-9 | TGTGCCAGCAGACCCGGGACAGCATACGAGCAGTACTTC | CASRPGTAYEQYF